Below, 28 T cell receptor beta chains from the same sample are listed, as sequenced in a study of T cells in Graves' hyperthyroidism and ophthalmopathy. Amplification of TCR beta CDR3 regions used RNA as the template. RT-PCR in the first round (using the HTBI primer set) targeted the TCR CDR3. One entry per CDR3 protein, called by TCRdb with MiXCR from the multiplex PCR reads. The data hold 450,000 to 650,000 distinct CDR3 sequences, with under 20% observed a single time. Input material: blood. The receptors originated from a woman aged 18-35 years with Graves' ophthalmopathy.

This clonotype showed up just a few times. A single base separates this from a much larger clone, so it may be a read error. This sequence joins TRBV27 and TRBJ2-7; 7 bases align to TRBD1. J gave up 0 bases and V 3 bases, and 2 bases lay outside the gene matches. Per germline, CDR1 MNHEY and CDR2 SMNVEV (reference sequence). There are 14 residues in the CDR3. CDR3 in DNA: TGTGCCAGCAGTTTTGGGGACAGCTCCTACGAGCAGTACTTC. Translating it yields CASSFGDSSYEQYF.

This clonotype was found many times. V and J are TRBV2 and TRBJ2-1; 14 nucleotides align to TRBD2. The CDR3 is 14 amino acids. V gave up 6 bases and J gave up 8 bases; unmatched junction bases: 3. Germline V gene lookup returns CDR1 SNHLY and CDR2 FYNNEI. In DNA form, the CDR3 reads TGTGCCAGCAGGGGACTAGCGGGAGAGTATGAGCAGTTCTTC. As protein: CASRGLAGEYEQFF.

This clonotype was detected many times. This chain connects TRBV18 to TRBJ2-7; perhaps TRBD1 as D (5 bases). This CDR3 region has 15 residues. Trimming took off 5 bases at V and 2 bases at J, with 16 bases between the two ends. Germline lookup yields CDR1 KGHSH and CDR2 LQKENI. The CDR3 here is CASSIRVGPPYEQYF. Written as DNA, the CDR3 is TGTGCCAGCTCAATACGGGTGGGGCCGCCCTACGAGCAGTACTTC.

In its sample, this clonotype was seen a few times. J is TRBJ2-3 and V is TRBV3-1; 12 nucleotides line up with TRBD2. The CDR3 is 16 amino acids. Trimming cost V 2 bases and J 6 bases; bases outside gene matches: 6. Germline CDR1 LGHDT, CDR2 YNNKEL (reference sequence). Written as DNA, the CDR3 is TGTGCCAGCAGCCAATACCGAGGACTAGCGGGGGATACGCAGTATTTT. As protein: CASSQYRGLAGDTQYF.

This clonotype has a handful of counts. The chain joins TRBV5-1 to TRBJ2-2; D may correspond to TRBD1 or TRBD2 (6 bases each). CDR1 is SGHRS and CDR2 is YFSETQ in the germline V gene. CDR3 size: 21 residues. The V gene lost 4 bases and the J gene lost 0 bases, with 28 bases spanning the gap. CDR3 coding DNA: TGCGCCAGCAGCCAACTTCTAAAGGGGGGCGTAGAGGTCGCGAACACCGGGGAGCTGTTTTTT. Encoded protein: CASSQLLKGGVEVANTGELFF. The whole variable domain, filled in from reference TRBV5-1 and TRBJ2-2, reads KAGVTQTPRYLIKTRGQQVTLSCSPISGHRSVSWYQQTPGQGLQFLFEYFSETQRNKGNFPGRFSGRQFSNSRSEMNVSTLELGDSALYLCASSQLLKGGVEVANTGELFFGEGSRLTVL.

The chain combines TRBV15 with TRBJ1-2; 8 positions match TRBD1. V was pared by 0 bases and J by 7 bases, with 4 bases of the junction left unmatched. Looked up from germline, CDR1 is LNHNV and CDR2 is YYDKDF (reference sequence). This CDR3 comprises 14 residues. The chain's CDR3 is CATSRDRGLSGYTF. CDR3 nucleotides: TGTGCCACCAGCAGAGACAGGGGGCTTAGTGGCTACACCTTC.

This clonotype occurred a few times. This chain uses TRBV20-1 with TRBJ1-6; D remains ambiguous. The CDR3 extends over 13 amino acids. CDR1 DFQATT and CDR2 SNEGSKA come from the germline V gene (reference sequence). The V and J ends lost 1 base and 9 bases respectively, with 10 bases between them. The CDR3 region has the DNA TGCAGTGCTAGAGCCTCCAGAGGTTCACCCCTCCACTTT. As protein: CSARASRGSPLHF.

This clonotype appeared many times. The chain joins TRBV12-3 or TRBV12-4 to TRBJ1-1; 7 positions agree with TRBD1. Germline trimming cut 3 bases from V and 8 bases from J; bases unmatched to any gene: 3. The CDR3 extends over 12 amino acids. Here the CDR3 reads CASSFNRGEAFF. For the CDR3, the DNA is TGTGCCAGCAGTTTCAACAGGGGCGAAGCTTTCTTT.

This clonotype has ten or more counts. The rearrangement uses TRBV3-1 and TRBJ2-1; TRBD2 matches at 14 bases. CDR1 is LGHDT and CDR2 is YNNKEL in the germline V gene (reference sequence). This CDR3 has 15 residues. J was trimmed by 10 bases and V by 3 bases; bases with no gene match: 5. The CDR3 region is CASSQTSGRAGEQFF. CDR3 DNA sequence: TGTGCCAGCAGCCAGACTAGCGGGAGGGCCGGGGAGCAGTTCTTC.

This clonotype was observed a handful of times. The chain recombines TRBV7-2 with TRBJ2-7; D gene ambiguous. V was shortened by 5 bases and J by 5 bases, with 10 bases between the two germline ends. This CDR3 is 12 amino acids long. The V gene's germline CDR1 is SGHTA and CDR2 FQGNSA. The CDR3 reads CASSKDPHEQYF. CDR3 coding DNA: TGTGCCAGCAGCAAAGATCCCCACGAGCAGTACTTC.

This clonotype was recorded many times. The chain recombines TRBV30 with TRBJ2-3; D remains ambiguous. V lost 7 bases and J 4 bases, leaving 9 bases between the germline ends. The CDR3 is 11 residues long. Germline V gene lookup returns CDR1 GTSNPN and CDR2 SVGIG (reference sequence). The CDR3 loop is CASTESDTQYF. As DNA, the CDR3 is TGTGCCTCGACGGAGTCAGATACGCAGTATTTT.

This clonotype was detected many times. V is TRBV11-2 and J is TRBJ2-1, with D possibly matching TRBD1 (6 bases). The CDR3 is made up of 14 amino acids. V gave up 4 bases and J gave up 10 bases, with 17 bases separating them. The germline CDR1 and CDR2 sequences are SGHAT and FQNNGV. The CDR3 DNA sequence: TGTGCCAGCAGCTCCGGACAGTGGTCACCGGAGCAGTTCTTC. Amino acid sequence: CASSSGQWSPEQFF.

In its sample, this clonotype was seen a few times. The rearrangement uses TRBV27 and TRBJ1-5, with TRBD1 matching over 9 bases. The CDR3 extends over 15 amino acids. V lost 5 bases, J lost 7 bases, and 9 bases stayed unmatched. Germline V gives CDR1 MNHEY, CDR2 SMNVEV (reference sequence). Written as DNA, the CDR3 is TGTGCCAGCAGTCCATCGACAGGGGGTGGACAGCCCCAGCATTTT. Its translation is CASSPSTGGGQPQHF.

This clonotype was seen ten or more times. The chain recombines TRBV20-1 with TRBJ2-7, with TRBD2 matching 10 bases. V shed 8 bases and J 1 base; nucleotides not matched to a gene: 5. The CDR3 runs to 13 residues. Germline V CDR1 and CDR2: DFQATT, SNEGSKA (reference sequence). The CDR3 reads CSSEREGSYEQYF. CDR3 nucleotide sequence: TGCAGTTCAGAGCGGGAGGGTTCCTACGAGCAGTACTTC.

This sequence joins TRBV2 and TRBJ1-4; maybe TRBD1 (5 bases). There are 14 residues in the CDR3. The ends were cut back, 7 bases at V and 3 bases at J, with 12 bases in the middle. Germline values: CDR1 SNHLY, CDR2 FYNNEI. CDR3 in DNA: TGTGCCAGCATTCCAGGGATGGCTAATGAAAAACTGTTTTTT. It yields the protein CASIPGMANEKLFF.

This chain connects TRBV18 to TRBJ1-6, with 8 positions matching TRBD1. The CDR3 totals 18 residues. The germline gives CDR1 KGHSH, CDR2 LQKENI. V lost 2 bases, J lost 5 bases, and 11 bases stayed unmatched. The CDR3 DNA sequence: TGTGCCAGCTCACCAAAGCAACTTAAGACAGGGGATAATTCACCCCTCCACTTT. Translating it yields CASSPKQLKTGDNSPLHF.

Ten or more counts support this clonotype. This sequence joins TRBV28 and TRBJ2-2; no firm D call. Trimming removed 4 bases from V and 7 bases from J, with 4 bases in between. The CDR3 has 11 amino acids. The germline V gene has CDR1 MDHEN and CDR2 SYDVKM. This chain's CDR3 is CASSWVGELFF. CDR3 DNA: TGTGCCAGCAGTTGGGTCGGGGAGCTGTTTTTT.

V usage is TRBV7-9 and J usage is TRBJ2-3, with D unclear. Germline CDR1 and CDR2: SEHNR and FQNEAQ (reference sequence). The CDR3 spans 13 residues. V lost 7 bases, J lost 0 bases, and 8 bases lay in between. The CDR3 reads CASKASSTDTQYF. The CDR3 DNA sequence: TGTGCCAGCAAGGCTTCTAGCACAGATACGCAGTATTTT.

The CDR3 is CASSSTDHGYTF. CDR3 DNA: TGTGCCAGCAGCTCGACAGATCATGGCTACACCTTC. V and J are TRBV13 and TRBJ1-2, with D maybe TRBD1 (5 bases). Between the trimmed V and J ends, which lost 4 bases and 6 bases, there was a span of 9 bases. Germline lookup yields CDR1 PRHDT and CDR2 FYEKMQ (reference sequence). The CDR3 is made up of 12 amino acids.

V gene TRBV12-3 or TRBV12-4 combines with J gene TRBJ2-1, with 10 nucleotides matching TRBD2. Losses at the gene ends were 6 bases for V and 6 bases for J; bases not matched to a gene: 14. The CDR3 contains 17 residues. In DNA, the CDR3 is TGTGCCAGCAGCAAAAGCGGACTAGCGGTTCATTCCAATGAGCAGTTCTTC. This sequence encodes CASSKSGLAVHSNEQFF.

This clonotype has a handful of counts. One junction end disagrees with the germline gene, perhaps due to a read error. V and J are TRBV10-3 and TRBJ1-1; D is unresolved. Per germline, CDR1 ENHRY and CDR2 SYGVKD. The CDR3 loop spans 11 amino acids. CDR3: CAISEDTEASF. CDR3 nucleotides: TGTGCCATCAGTGAGGACACTGAAGCTTCCTTT.

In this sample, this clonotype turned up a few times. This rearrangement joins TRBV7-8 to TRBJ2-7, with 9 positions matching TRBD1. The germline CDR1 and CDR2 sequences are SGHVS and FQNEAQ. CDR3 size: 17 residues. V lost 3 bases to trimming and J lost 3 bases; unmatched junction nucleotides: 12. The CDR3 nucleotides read TGTGCCAGCAGCTTGGGTATGGGACAGGGTCTCAGCTACGAGCAGTACTTC. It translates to CASSLGMGQGLSYEQYF.

CDR3 DNA: TGTGCCAGCAGCTTAGTCAGAATCGGGGAGCTGTTTTTT. This codes for CASSLVRIGELFF. This chain joins TRBV7-2 and TRBJ2-2, with D unclear. Germline V CDR1 and CDR2: SGHTA, FQGNSA. The CDR3 sequence is 13 residues long. The ends were cut back, 1 base at V and 7 bases at J, with 7 bases in the middle.

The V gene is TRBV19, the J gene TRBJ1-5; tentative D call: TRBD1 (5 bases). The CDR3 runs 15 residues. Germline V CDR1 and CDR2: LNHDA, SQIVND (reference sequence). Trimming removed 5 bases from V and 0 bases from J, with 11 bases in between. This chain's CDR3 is CASSPKGTSNQPQHF. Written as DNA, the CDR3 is TGTGCCAGTAGTCCGAAGGGGACTAGCAATCAGCCCCAGCATTTT. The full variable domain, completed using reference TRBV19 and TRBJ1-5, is DGGITQSPKYLFRKEGQNVTLSCEQNLNHDAMYWYRQDPGQGLRLIYYSQIVNDFQKGDIAEGYSVSREKKESFPLTVTSAQKNPTAFYLCASSPKGTSNQPQHFGDGTRLSIL.

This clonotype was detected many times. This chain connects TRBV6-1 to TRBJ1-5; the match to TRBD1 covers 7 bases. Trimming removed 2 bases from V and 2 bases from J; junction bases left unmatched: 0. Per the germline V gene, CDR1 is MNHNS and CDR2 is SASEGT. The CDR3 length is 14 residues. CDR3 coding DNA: TGTGCCAGCAGTGAACAGGGGGGCAATCAGCCCCAGCATTTT. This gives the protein CASSEQGGNQPQHF.

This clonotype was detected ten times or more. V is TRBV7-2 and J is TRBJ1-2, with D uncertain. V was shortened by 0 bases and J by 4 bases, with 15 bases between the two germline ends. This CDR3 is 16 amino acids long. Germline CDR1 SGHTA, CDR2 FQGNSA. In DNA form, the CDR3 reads TGTGCCAGCAGCTTAGCGATTGACACCTTCGGCTATGGCTACACCTTC. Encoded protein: CASSLAIDTFGYGYTF.

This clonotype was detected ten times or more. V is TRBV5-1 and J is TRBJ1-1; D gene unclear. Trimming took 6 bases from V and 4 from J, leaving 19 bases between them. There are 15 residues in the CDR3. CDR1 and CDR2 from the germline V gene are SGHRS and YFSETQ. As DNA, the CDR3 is TGCGCCAGCAAGCTTGGCCAAATCGTGGGCACTGAAGCTTTCTTT. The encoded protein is CASKLGQIVGTEAFF.

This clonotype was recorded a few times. The chain's CDR3 is CASSPGTGVADTQYF. Written as DNA, the CDR3 is TGCGCCAGCAGCCCCGGGACAGGGGTGGCAGATACGCAGTATTTT. This chain uses TRBV5-1 with TRBJ2-3, with TRBD1 matching 10 bases. The V segment lost 4 bases and the J segment 4 bases; nucleotides outside the gene matches: 6. The germline V gene has CDR1 SGHRS and CDR2 YFSETQ. The CDR3 contains 15 residues.